This TCR beta chain was documented in a study of spatial heterogeneity in lung cancer. TCRdb re-derived calls from the 5' RACE reads in MiXCR, one entry per CDR3 protein. The table lists 90,000 to 95,000 distinct CDR3 sequences, roughly 12% of them singletons. Germline CDR1 reads SEHNR; CDR2 reads FQNEAQ (reference sequence). CDR3 length: 15 residues. V was shortened by 2 bases and J by 4 bases, with 12 bases between the two germline ends. In this sample, this clonotype turned up many times. Time point of the sample: sample taken at primary tumor resection. This receptor was taken from a male donor with early-stage non-small cell lung cancer. This chain connects TRBV7-9 to TRBJ2-1, with D tentatively TRBD1 or TRBD2 (5 bases each). The sequencing used PBMCs, collected at surgery. The CDR3 bases are TGTGCCAGCAGCTTATGGCTGGGACCTTACAATGAGCAGTTCTTC. It translates to CASSLWLGPYNEQFF.